Each of the 16 T cell receptor beta chains below was sequenced from the same sample in a study of blood T cell repertoires in COVID-19. Method: immunoSEQ multiplex PCR; TCRdb's copy keeps in-frame clones and lacks some. This table holds approximately 140,000 clones, approximately 90% found once. Material for sequencing was peripheral blood. These receptors were collected from a man aged 18 to 29 with COVID-19, enrolled during active disease.

The genes are TRBV24-1 and TRBJ2-1, with 10 bases lining up with TRBD2. Germline V gene sequence: CDR1 KGHDR, CDR2 SFDVKD. The V gene end was trimmed by 1 base and the J gene end by 9 bases; junction bases not matched to a gene: 8. The CDR3 is 16 amino acids. Here the CDR3 DNA reads TGTGCCACCAGTGATTTTACTAGCGGGAATTGGGGTGAGCAGTTCTTC. Residues: CATSDFTSGNWGEQFF.

In DNA form, the CDR3 reads TGCAGTGCTAGTTCCGGGAACACTGAAGCTTTCTTT. Protein product: CSASSGNTEAFF. The chain has TRBV20-1 and TRBJ1-1; D is unresolved. CDR1 is DFQATT and CDR2 is SNEGSKA in the germline V gene (reference sequence). Trimming pared 3 bases from V and 1 base from J, leaving 6 bases between. This CDR3 region has 12 residues.

The chain recombines TRBV27 with TRBJ2-1; 12 bases line up with TRBD2. J gave up 5 bases and V 6 bases, and 5 bases lay outside the gene matches. Germline CDR1 is MNHEY and CDR2 is SMNVEV (reference sequence). CDR3 size: 15 residues. CDR3 sequence: CASSPTSGGNNEQFF. The DNA of the CDR3 is TGTGCCAGCAGCCCGACTAGCGGGGGTAACAATGAGCAGTTCTTC.

The CDR3 spells CASTYSVSGNTIYF. The DNA for the CDR3 is TGTGCCAGCACCTACAGTGTCTCTGGAAACACCATATATTTT. This chain uses TRBV7-8 with TRBJ1-3; D not resolved. CDR3 size: 14 residues. Trimming removed 7 bases from V and 0 bases from J, with 10 bases in between. Germline V lookup: CDR1 SGHVS, CDR2 FQNEAQ.

The chain couples TRBV28 to TRBJ2-7; D may be TRBD1 (5 bases). Trimming took off 2 bases at V and 4 bases at J, with 12 bases between the two ends. The CDR3 contains 14 residues. Germline V gives CDR1 MDHEN, CDR2 SYDVKM. Written as DNA, the CDR3 is TGTGCCAGCAGTTTAGGTCTTAGGGGTTACGAGCAGTACTTC. Encoded protein: CASSLGLRGYEQYF.

A single count supports this clone. The CDR3 region has the DNA TGTGCCAGCAGCTTACTGGCGGGAACAGATACGCAGTATTTT. Translated, it gives CASSLLAGTDTQYF. The chain has TRBV11-3 and TRBJ2-3, with a possible D match to TRBD2 (6 bases). This CDR3 has 14 amino acids. V lost 2 bases and J 3 bases, leaving 9 bases between the germline ends. Germline-derived CDR1 and CDR2 are SGHNT and YENEEA. The complete variable domain, with remaining parts taken from reference TRBV11-3 and TRBJ2-3, reads EAGVVQSPRYKIIEKKQPVAFWCNPISGHNTLYWYLQNLGQGPELLIRYENEEAVDDSQLPKDRFSAERLKGVDSTLKIQPAELGDSAVYLCASSLLAGTDTQYFGPGTRLTVL.

The chain recombines TRBV7-9 with TRBJ2-1; 7 bases align to TRBD1. The CDR3 has 15 residues. The V and J ends lost 1 base and 4 bases, in that order; junction bases with no gene match: 4. Germline V CDR1 and CDR2: SEHNR, FQNEAQ (reference sequence). CDR3 bases: TGTGCCAGCAGCTTAGGGGCAGGGGGATACAATGAGCAGTTCTTC. Translating it yields CASSLGAGGYNEQFF.

V usage is TRBV13 and J usage is TRBJ1-3; D perhaps matches TRBD1 (6 bases). V shed 4 bases and J shed 2 bases, with 15 bases lying between them. Germline V lookup: CDR1 PRHDT, CDR2 FYEKMQ (reference sequence). The CDR3 is 16 residues long. The CDR3 bases are TGTGCCAGCAGCTCTAGGTGGGGGCGCCCTGGAAACACCATATATTTT. This gives the protein CASSSRWGRPGNTIYF.

This chain links TRBV4-1 with TRBJ2-7; 13 bases map to TRBD2. The germline CDR1 and CDR2 sequences are MGHRA and YSYEKL. The CDR3 runs 15 residues. The trim removed 5 bases at V and 6 bases at J, leaving 7 bases unmatched. In DNA form, the CDR3 reads TGCGCCAGCAGCGAAGGACTAGCGGGAGAAGGCGAGCAGTACTTC. Translation gives CASSEGLAGEGEQYF.

As concerns this clone: One end of the junction fails to match germline, which may point to a read error. The gene calls are TRBV18 and TRBJ1-4; no firm D call. CDR1 and CDR2 (germline): KGHSH, LQKENI. This CDR3 region has 12 residues. For the CDR3, the DNA is TGTGCCAGCTCTCCCTTCCCTGAAAAACTGCTTTTT. Protein sequence: CASSPFPEKLLF.

The rearrangement uses TRBV3-1 (or the pseudogene TRBV3-2) and TRBJ2-1, with 8 nucleotides matching TRBD2. Looked up from germline, CDR1 is LGHDT and CDR2 is YNNKEL (reference sequence). CDR3 length: 15 residues. J lost 0 bases, V lost 4 bases, and 2 bases had no gene match. CDR3 DNA: TGTGCCAGCAGCCCCAGCGGGAGCTCCTACAATGAGCAGTTCTTC. It yields the protein CASSPSGSSYNEQFF.

This clone was observed a single time. The rearrangement uses TRBV15 and TRBJ2-5, with 8 bases aligning to TRBD2. V dropped 3 bases and J dropped 5; count of bases not matched to a gene: 11. Per the germline V gene, CDR1 is LNHNV and CDR2 is YYDKDF (reference sequence). There are 16 residues in the CDR3. DNA for the CDR3: TGTGCCACCAGCAGGCTCCCCGGGACTAGTCTTGAGACCCAGTACTTC. As protein: CATSRLPGTSLETQYF.

This sequence joins TRBV10-3 and TRBJ2-2, with D unclear. The V end lost 6 bases, the J end lost 2 bases, and 7 bases lay between the germline ends. Germline CDR1 ENHRY, CDR2 SYGVKD. The CDR3 contains 13 residues. The CDR3 DNA reads TGTGCCATCAGCCCTCCTAACACCGGGGAGCTGTTTTTT. Protein sequence: CAISPPNTGELFF.

The V gene is TRBV28, the J gene TRBJ1-1; D is perhaps TRBD1 (5 bases). Germline lookup yields CDR1 MDHEN and CDR2 SYDVKM. V dropped 7 bases and J dropped 5 bases, with 14 bases sitting between them. This CDR3 is 13 amino acids long. As DNA, the CDR3 is TGTGCCAGCATCCCAGGGTATATGACTGAAGCTTTCTTT. Translating it yields CASIPGYMTEAFF.

The rearrangement links TRBV9 to TRBJ1-2; D is possibly TRBD1 (5 bases). Trimming cost V 4 bases and J 2 bases, with 24 bases left between them. CDR3 length equals 18 residues. Germline V gene sequence: CDR1 SGDLS, CDR2 YYNGEE. The CDR3 DNA follows: TGTGCCAGCAGCCCTCATGAACAGACAGAACACCCAAACTATGGCTACACCTTC. Its protein product is CASSPHEQTEHPNYGYTF.

This clone was detected only a few times. Its ends do not fully match the called genes, so a read error is possible. This chain joins TRBV12-3 or TRBV12-4 and TRBJ1-4; tentatively, D is TRBD1 (6 bases). This CDR3 is 13 amino acids long. CDR3 DNA: TGTGCCAGCAGTGCAGGGGCTAATGAAAAACTGCTTTTT. Encoded protein: CASSAGANEKLLF.